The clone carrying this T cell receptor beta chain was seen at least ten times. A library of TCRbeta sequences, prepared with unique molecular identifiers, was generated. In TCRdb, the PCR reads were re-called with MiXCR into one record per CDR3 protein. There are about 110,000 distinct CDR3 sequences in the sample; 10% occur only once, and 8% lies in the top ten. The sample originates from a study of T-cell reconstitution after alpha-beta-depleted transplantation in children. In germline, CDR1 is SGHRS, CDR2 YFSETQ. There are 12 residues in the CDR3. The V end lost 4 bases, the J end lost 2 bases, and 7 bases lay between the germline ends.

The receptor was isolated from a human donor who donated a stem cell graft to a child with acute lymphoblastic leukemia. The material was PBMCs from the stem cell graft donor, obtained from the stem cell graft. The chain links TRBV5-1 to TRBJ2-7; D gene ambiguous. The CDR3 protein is CASSPPAYEQYF. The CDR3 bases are TGCGCCAGCAGCCCGCCGGCCTACGAGCAGTACTTC.